A selection of T cell receptor beta chains follows, all from one sample in a study of human T cells and chemical hapten exposure. TCRdb redid the calling of the RACE reads with MiXCR, one entry per CDR3 protein. The data contain approximately 89,000 distinct CDR3 sequences, 10% to 13% of them seen just once; the ten biggest clones take up approximately 2.5%. Sequences were derived from whole blood, sampled in connection with sensitization to the hapten diphenylcyclopropenone (DPC). These TCRs come from a woman aged 25 to 45 with alopecia areata. Some clones in this sample may be carry-over from other donors' samples. The CDR3 runs from the conserved cysteine through the conserved F or W. D genes are given only for firm matches. The size field is filled for only some rows; it gives once, few, many or a size class.

V	size	D	J	DNA	CDR3
TRBV28	-	TRBD1	TRBJ1-5	TGTGCCAGCAGATCAGACAGGGTCCATCAGCCCCAGCATTTT	CASRSDRVHQPQHF
TRBV18	many	-	TRBJ1-2	TGTGCCAGCTCACCTGGTCGGCAGACAGATGGCTACACCTTC	CASSPGRQTDGYTF
TRBV5-1	few	TRBD2	TRBJ2-1	TGCGCCAGCAGCCCAAGCGGGGGTTCCTACAATGAGCAGTTCTTC	CASSPSGGSYNEQFF
TRBV12-3/TRBV12-4	few	-	TRBJ2-7	TGTGCCAGCAGCCCCAGGAACTCCTACGAGCAGTACTTC	CASSPRNSYEQYF
TRBV29-1	few	-	TRBJ2-5	TGCAGCGTTGAAGATCGGGGAGAGCGAGCCCGACAAGAGACCCAGTACTTC	CSVEDRGERARQETQYF
TRBV5-1	many	-	TRBJ2-5	TGCGCCAGCAGCTGGTCAGGCCGGGACCAAGAGACCCAGTACTTC	CASSWSGRDQETQYF
TRBV5-1	many	-	TRBJ2-3	TGCGCCAGCAGCTCAGATTCTACAGCGGATACGCAGTATTTT	CASSSDSTADTQYF
TRBV5-1	many	-	TRBJ2-5	TGCGCCAGCAGCTTGGCCTTGATGGAGACCCAGTACTTC	CASSLALMETQYF
TRBV28	many	TRBD1	TRBJ1-5	TGTGCCAGCAGTTCTACCAGGGGGCTTTTGGGCAATCAGCCCCAGCATTTT	CASSSTRGLLGNQPQHF
TRBV7-2	-	-	TRBJ1-5	TGTGCCAGCAGCTTACACGGACTGGGACTTAATCAGCCCCAGCATTTT	CASSLHGLGLNQPQHF
TRBV6-2/TRBV6-3	few	-	TRBJ1-2	TGTGCCAGCAACCTTCTCGGGACCTATGGCTACACCTTC	CASNLLGTYGYTF
TRBV4-3	many	TRBD1	TRBJ1-1	TGCGCCAGCAGCCTTTGGACAGGGGGCAGGAACACTGAAGCTTTCTTT	CASSLWTGGRNTEAFF
TRBV4-1	-	-	TRBJ1-5	TGCGCCAGCAGCCAAGAGGGGTCTCGGTACAATCAGCCCCAGCATTTT	CASSQEGSRYNQPQHF
TRBV4-1	many	TRBD2	TRBJ2-1	TGCGCCAGCAGCCTGGGACTAGCGGGGGCTGAGCAGTTCTTC	CASSLGLAGAEQFF
TRBV29-1	many	-	TRBJ2-3	TGCAGCGTTCAGAGGGATAGCGATTCCACAGATACGCAGTATTTT	CSVQRDSDSTDTQYF
TRBV20-1	-	TRBD1	TRBJ2-6	TGCAGTGCCCCGCCGAGACAGGGGGCGTTCGGGGCCAACGTCCTGACTTTC	CSAPPRQGAFGANVLTF
TRBV7-9	few	TRBD2	TRBJ2-1	TGTGCCAGCAGCTTTGACCTAGCGGGAGTAGATGAGCAGTTCTTC	CASSFDLAGVDEQFF
TRBV4-1	-	-	TRBJ1-1	TGCGCCAGCAGCCTCCCGGCCGCGGGGGGTGTCACTGAAGCTTTCTTT	CASSLPAAGGVTEAFF
TRBV20-1	few	TRBD1	TRBJ2-1	TGCAGTGCTAGAGATCCTCCGACTCGGGACAGGGAGCAGTTCTTC	CSARDPPTRDREQFF
TRBV29-1	many	-	TRBJ2-5	TGCAGCGTTACCCTCGGACAGCCTCAAGAGACCCAGTACTTC	CSVTLGQPQETQYF
TRBV28	-	-	TRBJ2-7	TGTGCCAGCAGTTTATTTTCCGGCGAGCAGTACTTC	CASSLFSGEQYF
TRBV28	-	-	TRBJ1-6	TGTGCCAGCAGAGGATCGACCGGGAACAATTCACCCCTCCACTTT	CASRGSTGNNSPLHF
TRBV7-2	-	-	TRBJ1-2	TGTGCCAGCAGCTTAGGTTCAGGGAAAGCCTATGGCTACACCTTC	CASSLGSGKAYGYTF
TRBV29-1	-	-	TRBJ1-1	TGCAGCTCCTCAGGGCAGAGGGATGGTGCAGCTTTCTTT	CSSSGQRDGAAFF
TRBV3-1	many	-	TRBJ2-3	TGTGCCAGCAGCCAGCACAGGGCCGAGGTTGGCACAGATACGCAGTATTTT	CASSQHRAEVGTDTQYF
TRBV9	many	-	TRBJ1-4	TGTGCCAGCAGCGGACGACCGGAAAATGAAAAACTGTTTTTT	CASSGRPENEKLFF
TRBV2	-	-	TRBJ1-1	TGTGCCAGCAGTGAGGACACTGAAGCTTTCTTT	CASSEDTEAFF
TRBV7-8	many	TRBD2	TRBJ2-7	TGTGCCAGCAACCCCTACGTAGCGGGAGCCTACGAGCAGTACTTC	CASNPYVAGAYEQYF
TRBV6-5	-	TRBD1	TRBJ2-7	TGTGCCAGCAGATACGCAGGGGGCGAGCAGTACTTC	CASRYAGGEQYF
TRBV18	many	-	TRBJ1-2	TGTGCCAGCTCACCGGGGCGGGTGGACGGCTACACCTTC	CASSPGRVDGYTF
TRBV7-9	many	TRBD2	TRBJ2-3	TGTGCCAGCAGCTCATTAGCGGGAGGGCCGTCGTGGGATACGCAGTATTTT	CASSSLAGGPSWDTQYF
TRBV20-1	many	-	TRBJ2-5	TGCAGTGCTAGAGTAATATCGCCGGGCGAGACCCAGTACTTC	CSARVISPGETQYF